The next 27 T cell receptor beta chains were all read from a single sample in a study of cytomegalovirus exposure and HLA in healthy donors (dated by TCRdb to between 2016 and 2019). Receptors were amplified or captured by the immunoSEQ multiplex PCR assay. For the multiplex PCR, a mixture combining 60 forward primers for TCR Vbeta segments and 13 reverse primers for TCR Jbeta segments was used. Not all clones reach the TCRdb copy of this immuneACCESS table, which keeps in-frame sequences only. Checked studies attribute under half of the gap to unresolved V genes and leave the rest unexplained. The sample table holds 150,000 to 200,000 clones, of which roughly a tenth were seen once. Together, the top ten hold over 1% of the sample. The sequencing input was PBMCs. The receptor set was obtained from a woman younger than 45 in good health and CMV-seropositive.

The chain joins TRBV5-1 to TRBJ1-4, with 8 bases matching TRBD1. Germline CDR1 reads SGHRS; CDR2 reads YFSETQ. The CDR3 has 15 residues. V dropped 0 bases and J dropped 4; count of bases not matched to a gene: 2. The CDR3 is CASSLGQGHNEKLFF. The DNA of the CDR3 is TGCGCCAGCAGCTTGGGACAGGGGCATAATGAAAAACTGTTTTTT.

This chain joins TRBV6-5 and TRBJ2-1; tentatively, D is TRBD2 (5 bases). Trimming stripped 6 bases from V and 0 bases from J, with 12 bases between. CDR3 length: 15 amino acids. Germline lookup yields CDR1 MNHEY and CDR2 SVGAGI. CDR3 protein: CASSVSGDSYNEQFF. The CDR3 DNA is TGTGCCAGCAGCGTCAGCGGAGACTCCTACAATGAGCAGTTCTTC.

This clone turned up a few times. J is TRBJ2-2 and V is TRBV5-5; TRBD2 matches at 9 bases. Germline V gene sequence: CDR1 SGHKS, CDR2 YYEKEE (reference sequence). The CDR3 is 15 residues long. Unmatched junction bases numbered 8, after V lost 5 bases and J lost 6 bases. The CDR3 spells CASSPSGKGAGELFF. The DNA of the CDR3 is TGTGCCAGCAGTCCTAGCGGGAAAGGGGCCGGGGAGCTGTTTTTT.

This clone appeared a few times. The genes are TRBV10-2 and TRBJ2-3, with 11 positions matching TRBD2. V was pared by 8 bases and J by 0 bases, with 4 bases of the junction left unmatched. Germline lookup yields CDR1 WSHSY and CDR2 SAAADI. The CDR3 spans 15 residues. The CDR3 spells CASGRLAGSTDTQYF. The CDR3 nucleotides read TGCGCCAGCGGCCGACTAGCGGGAAGCACAGATACGCAGTATTTT.

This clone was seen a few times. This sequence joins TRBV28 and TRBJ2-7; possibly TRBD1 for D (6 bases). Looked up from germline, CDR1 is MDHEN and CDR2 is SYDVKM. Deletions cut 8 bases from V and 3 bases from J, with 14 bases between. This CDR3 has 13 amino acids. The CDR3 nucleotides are TGTGCCAGCGCTCTCAGGGGACGCTACGAGCAGTACTTC. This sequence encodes CASALRGRYEQYF.

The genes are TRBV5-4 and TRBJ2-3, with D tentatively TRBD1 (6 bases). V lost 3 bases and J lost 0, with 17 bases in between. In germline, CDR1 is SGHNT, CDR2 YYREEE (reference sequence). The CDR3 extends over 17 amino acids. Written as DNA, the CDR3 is TGTGCCAGCAGCTCACCTTCCGGGACAACAAGCACAGATACGCAGTATTTT. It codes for CASSSPSGTTSTDTQYF.

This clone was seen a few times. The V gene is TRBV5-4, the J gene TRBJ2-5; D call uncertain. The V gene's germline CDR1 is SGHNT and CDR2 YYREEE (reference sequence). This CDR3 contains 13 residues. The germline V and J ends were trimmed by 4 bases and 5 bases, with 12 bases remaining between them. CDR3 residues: CASSPGGAETQYF. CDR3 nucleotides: TGTGCCAGCAGCCCGGGTGGAGCCGAGACCCAGTACTTC.

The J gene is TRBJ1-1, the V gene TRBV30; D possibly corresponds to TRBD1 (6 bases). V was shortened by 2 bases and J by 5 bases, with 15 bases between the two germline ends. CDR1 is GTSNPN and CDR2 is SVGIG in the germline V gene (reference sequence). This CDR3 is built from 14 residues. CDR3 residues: CAWSQEGVRTEAFF. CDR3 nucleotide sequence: TGTGCCTGGAGTCAAGAGGGGGTCCGGACTGAAGCTTTCTTT.

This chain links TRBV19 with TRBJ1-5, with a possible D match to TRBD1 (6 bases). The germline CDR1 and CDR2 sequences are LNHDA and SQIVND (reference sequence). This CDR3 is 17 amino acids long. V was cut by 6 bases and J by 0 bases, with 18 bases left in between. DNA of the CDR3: TGTGCCAGTAGAAATACCCTCAGGGGAGATAGCAATCAGCCCCAGCATTTT. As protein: CASRNTLRGDSNQPQHF.

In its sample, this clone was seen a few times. Written as DNA, the CDR3 is TGTGCCAGCAGCTTGGGCTGGACAGGGCATGAAAAACTGTTTTTT. It is translated as CASSLGWTGHEKLFF. The V and J genes are TRBV5-6 and TRBJ1-4; 8 nucleotides align to TRBD1. The CDR3 extends over 15 amino acids. J gave up 6 bases and V 0 bases, and 4 bases lay outside the gene matches. The germline V gene has CDR1 SGHDT and CDR2 YYEEEE.

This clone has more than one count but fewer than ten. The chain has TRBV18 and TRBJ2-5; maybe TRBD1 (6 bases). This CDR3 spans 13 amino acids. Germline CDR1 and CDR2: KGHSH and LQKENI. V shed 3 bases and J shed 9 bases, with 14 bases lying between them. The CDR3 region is CASSPDRKEPQYF. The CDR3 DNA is TGTGCCAGCTCACCGGACAGAAAGGAGCCCCAGTACTTC.

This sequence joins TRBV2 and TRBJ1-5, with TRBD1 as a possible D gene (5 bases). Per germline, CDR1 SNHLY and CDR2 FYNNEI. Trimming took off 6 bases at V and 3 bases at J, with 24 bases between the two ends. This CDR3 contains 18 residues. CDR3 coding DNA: TGTGCCAGCAGCTTCGAGGGGTCGGGACTCCAGAACAATCAGCCCCAGCATTTT. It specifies CASSFEGSGLQNNQPQHF.

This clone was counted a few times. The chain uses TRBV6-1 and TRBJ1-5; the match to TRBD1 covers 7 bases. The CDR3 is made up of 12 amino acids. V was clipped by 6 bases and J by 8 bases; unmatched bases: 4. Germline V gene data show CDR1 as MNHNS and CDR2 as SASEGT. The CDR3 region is CASRQGTKPQHF. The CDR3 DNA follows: TGTGCCAGCAGACAGGGGACAAAGCCCCAGCATTTT.

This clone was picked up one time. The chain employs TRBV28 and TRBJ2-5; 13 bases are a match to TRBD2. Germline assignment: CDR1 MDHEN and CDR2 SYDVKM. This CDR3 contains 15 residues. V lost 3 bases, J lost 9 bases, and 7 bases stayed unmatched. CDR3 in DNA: TGTGCCAGCAGTTTCGGGACTAGCGGGGCTCGGCCCCAGTACTTC. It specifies CASSFGTSGARPQYF.

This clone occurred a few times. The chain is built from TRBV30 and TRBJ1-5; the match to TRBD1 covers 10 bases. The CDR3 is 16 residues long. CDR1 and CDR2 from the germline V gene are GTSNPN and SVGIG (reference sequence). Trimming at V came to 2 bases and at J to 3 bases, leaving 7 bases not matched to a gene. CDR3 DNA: TGTGCCTGGAGTCGTAGGGACAGGGGATACAATCAGCCCCAGCATTTT. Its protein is CAWSRRDRGYNQPQHF.

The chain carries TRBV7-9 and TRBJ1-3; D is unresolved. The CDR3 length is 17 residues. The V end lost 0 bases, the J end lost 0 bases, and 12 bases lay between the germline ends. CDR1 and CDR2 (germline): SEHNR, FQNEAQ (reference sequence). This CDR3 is CASSLALLGSSGNTIYF. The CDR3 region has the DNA TGTGCCAGCAGCTTAGCATTATTGGGCAGCTCTGGAAACACCATATATTTT.

CDR3 sequence (DNA): TGTGCCAGCAGCTTAGGCCTAAGGTCAGGGGCCTCCTACAATGAGCAGTTCTTC. It encodes CASSLGLRSGASYNEQFF. The chain uses TRBV13 and TRBJ2-1, with D possibly TRBD1 on 6 matching bases. The CDR3 length is 18 residues. V lost 0 bases and J lost 0, with 15 bases in between. The germline V gene encodes CDR1 PRHDT and CDR2 FYEKMQ (reference sequence).

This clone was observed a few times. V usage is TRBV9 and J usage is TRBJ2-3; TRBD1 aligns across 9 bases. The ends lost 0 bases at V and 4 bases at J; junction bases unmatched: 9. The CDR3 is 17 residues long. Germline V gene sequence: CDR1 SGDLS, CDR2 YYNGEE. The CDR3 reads CASSVEWRTGVPDTQYF. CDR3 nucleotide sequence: TGTGCCAGCAGCGTAGAGTGGAGGACAGGGGTACCAGATACGCAGTATTTT.

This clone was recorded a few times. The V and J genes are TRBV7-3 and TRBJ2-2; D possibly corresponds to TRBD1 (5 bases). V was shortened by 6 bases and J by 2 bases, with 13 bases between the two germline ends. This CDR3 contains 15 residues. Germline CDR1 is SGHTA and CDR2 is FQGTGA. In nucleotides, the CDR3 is TGTGCCAGCAGTCCGATAACAGGAAACACCGGGGAGCTGTTTTTT. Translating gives CASSPITGNTGELFF.

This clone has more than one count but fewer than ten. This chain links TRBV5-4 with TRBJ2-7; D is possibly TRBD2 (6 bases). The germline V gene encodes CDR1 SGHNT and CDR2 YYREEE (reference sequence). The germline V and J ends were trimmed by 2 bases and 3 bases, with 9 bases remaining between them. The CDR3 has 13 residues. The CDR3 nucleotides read TGTGCCAGCAGCTTCGGGCGGGACTACGAGCAGTACTTC. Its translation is CASSFGRDYEQYF.

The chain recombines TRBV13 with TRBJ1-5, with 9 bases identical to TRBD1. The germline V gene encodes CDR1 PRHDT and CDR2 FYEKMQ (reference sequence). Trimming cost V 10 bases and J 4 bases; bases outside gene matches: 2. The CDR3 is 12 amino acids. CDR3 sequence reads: CATGTGNQPQHF. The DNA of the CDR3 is TGTGCCACGGGGACAGGGAATCAGCCCCAGCATTTT.

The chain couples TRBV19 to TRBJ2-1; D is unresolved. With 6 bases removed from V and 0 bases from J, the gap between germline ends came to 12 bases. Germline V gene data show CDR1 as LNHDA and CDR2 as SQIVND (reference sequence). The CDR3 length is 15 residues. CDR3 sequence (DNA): TGTGCCAGTAGCATCCCACAGAGCTCCTACAATGAGCAGTTCTTC. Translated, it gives CASSIPQSSYNEQFF.

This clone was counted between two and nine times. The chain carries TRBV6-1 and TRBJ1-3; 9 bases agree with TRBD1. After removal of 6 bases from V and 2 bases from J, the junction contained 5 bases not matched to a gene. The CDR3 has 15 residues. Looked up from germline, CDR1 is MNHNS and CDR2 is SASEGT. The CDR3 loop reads CASRDRGGTGNTIYF. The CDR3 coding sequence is TGTGCCAGCAGGGACAGGGGAGGGACTGGAAACACCATATATTTT.

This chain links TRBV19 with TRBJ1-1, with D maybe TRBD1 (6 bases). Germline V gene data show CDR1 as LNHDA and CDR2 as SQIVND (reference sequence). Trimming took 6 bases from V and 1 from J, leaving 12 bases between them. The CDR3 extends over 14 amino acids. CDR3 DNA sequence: TGTGCCAGTAGCCTACAGGGCTCGAACACTGAAGCTTTCTTT. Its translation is CASSLQGSNTEAFF.

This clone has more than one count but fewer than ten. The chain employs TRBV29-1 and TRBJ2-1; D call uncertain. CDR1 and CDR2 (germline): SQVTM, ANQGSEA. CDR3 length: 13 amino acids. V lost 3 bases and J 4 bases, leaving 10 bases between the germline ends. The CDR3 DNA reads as TGCAGCGTTGAGCCTTACCAGTACAATGAGCAGTTCTTC. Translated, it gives CSVEPYQYNEQFF.

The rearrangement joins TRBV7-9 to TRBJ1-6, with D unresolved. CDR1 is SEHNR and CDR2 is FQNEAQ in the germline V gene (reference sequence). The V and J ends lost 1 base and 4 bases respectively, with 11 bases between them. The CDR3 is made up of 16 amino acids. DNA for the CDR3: TGTGCCAGCAGCTTAGGCCTTCCAACATATAATTCACCCCTCCACTTT. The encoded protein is CASSLGLPTYNSPLHF. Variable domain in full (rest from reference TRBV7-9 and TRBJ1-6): DTGVSQNPRHKITKRGQNVTFRCDPISEHNRLYWYRQTLGQGPEFLTYFQNEAQLEKSRLLSDRFSAERPKGSFSTLEIQRTEQGDSAMYLCASSLGLPTYNSPLHFGNGTRLTVT.

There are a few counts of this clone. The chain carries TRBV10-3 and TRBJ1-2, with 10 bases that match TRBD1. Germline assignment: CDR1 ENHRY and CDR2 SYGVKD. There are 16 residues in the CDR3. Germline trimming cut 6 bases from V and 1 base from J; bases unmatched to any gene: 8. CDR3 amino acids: CAISRQGANLNYGYTF. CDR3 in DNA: TGTGCCATCAGCCGACAGGGGGCGAACCTTAACTATGGCTACACCTTC.